This T cell receptor beta chain was captured by sequencing in a study of early T cells in non-severe SARS-CoV-2 infection. Overall study context: Investigators sequenced bulk RNA drawn from unsorted whole blood, and chains remained unpaired.

This clonotype was counted a few times. As yet, its antigen is unknown. A single record per CDR3 protein comes from TCRdb applying MiXCR to the 5' RACE reads. Seen here are around 82,000 distinct CDR3 sequences, 14% to 15% observed once, and the top ten hold 0.58%. CDR3 size: 13 residues. Trimming pared 8 bases from V and 4 bases from J, leaving 11 bases between. Study outcomes and limitations: Lookups in VDJdb leaned toward anti-spike CD8 responses and missed private and CD4 specificities.

Sequencing used whole blood. This TCR was recovered from an adult who was a healthcare worker with PCR-confirmed SARS-CoV-2 infection or an uninfected control (not recorded which). This chain connects TRBV12-3 or TRBV12-4 to TRBJ1-4; D might be TRBD1 (6 bases). The CDR3 loop reads CASVGQLNEKLFF. In DNA form, the CDR3 reads TGTGCCAGCGTAGGACAGCTTAATGAAAAACTGTTTTTT.